Each of the 20 T cell receptor beta chains below was sequenced from the same sample in a study of T cell responses to AZD1222 COVID-19 vaccine. Method: immunoSEQ multiplex PCR; TCRdb's copy keeps in-frame clones and lacks some. Among over 65,000 clones listed, more than 70% were seen once. Sequencing was performed on peripheral blood, taken 28 days after the second AZD1222 dose. These receptors all stem from an adult who received the AZD1222 COVID-19 vaccine.

In its sample, this clone was seen a few times. J is TRBJ1-5 and V is TRBV28; possibly TRBD1 for D (6 bases). Germline CDR1 is MDHEN and CDR2 is SYDVKM. The CDR3 length is 14 residues. V shed 4 bases and J shed 1 base, with 8 bases lying between them. CDR3 amino acids: CASSWGASNQPQHF. CDR3 bases: TGTGCCAGCAGTTGGGGGGCGAGCAATCAGCCCCAGCATTTT. The full variable domain, with the rest looked up from reference TRBV28 and TRBJ1-5, is DVKVTQSSRYLVKRTGEKVFLECVQDMDHENMFWYRQDPGLGLRLIYFSYDVKMKEKGDIPEGYSVSREKKERFSLILESASTNQTSMYLCASSWGASNQPQHFGDGTRLSIL.

The chain couples TRBV7-9 to TRBJ2-7; 8 bases map to TRBD1. The CDR3 extends over 13 amino acids. Trimming took 10 bases from V and 1 from J; bases not matched to a gene: 6. Germline V gene sequence: CDR1 SEHNR, CDR2 FQNEAQ (reference sequence). CDR3 protein: CAIVQGESYEQYF. CDR3 nucleotide sequence: TGTGCCATAGTACAGGGGGAATCCTACGAGCAGTACTTC. The whole variable domain, filled in from reference TRBV7-9 and TRBJ2-7, reads DTGVSQNPRHKITKRGQNVTFRCDPISEHNRLYWYRQTLGQGPEFLTYFQNEAQLEKSRLLSDRFSAERPKGSFSTLEIQRTEQGDSAMYLCAIVQGESYEQYFGPGTRLTVT.

The chain links TRBV27 to TRBJ2-7; TRBD1 aligns across 7 bases. The CDR3 length is 14 residues. The germline V gene encodes CDR1 MNHEY and CDR2 SMNVEV (reference sequence). After removal of 6 bases from V and 1 base from J, the junction contained 6 bases not matched to a gene. The CDR3 DNA follows: TGTGCCAGCAGCCCTGACAGGGATTCCTACGAGCAGTACGTC. The encoded protein is CASSPDRDSYEQYV.

The V call is TRBV28, the J call TRBJ1-2; TRBD1 aligns across 7 bases. The germline CDR1 and CDR2 sequences are MDHEN and SYDVKM. The CDR3 has 17 amino acids. With V trimmed by 4 bases and J by 1 base, 12 bases remained unmatched. The CDR3 is CASSSAPGGGVNYGYTF. The CDR3 DNA reads TGTGCCAGCAGTTCGGCCCCAGGGGGGGGAGTTAACTATGGCTACACCTTC.

The chain carries TRBV5-1 and TRBJ2-2, with no clear D. The V gene lost 2 bases and the J gene lost 2 bases, with 4 bases spanning the gap. CDR1 is SGHRS, CDR2 YFSETQ, per germline. This CDR3 has 13 residues. The CDR3 DNA follows: TGCGCCAGCAGCTTAACAAACACCGGGGAGCTGTTTTTT. Its protein is CASSLTNTGELFF.

This chain connects TRBV2 to TRBJ1-3; D is undetermined. The germline V gene encodes CDR1 SNHLY and CDR2 FYNNEI. The CDR3 runs to 17 residues. Trimming stripped 0 bases from V and 0 bases from J, with 12 bases between. In DNA, the CDR3 is TGTGCCAGCAGTGAAGCCTACTACACGTACTCTGGAAACACCATATATTTT. This encodes CASSEAYYTYSGNTIYF.

V is TRBV3-1 (or the pseudogene TRBV3-2) and J is TRBJ2-7, with a tentative D call TRBD2 (5 bases). CDR1 LGHDT and CDR2 YNNKEL come from the germline V gene (reference sequence). CDR3 length equals 14 residues. The V end was cut by 1 base, the J end by 5 bases, with 12 bases between. The CDR3 here is CASSQAGSHHEQYF. The CDR3 coding sequence is TGTGCCAGCAGCCAAGCGGGGTCCCATCACGAGCAGTACTTC.

This clone occurred once. J is TRBJ2-7 and V is TRBV28; the match to TRBD1 covers 7 bases. V lost 5 bases, J lost 3 bases, and 10 bases stayed unmatched. Germline V gives CDR1 MDHEN, CDR2 SYDVKM. The CDR3 is 15 amino acids. The CDR3 nucleotides read TGTGCCAGCAGTCCGGGGACAGCTTTTAACTACGAGCAGTACGTC. As protein: CASSPGTAFNYEQYV.

The chain uses TRBV14 and TRBJ1-4; possibly TRBD1 for D (5 bases). This CDR3 has 15 residues. Germline V gene lookup returns CDR1 SGHDN and CDR2 FVKESK. Trimming stripped 0 bases from V and 2 bases from J, with 7 bases between. The DNA of the CDR3 is TGTGCCAGCAGCCAAGAATGGGGGACTAATGAAAAACTGTTTTTT. It specifies CASSQEWGTNEKLFF.

The chain recombines TRBV9 with TRBJ2-7; the D gene is possibly TRBD2 (5 bases). CDR3 size: 16 residues. Germline CDR1 and CDR2: SGDLS and YYNGEE. The germline V and J ends were trimmed by 0 bases and 5 bases, with 18 bases remaining between them. The CDR3 DNA is TGTGCCAGCAGCGTAGCCTCTAAATCGGGGTTCCACGAGCAGTACTTC. Its protein product is CASSVASKSGFHEQYF.

The chain has TRBV7-9 and TRBJ1-2; D is perhaps TRBD1 (5 bases). Germline-derived CDR1 and CDR2 are SEHNR and FQNEAQ (reference sequence). This CDR3 has 15 amino acids. Trimming removed 5 bases from V and 3 bases from J, with 16 bases in between. CDR3 nucleotides: TGTGCCAGCAGCCAAATTAGAATAGGGGACTATGGCTACACCTTC. It codes for CASSQIRIGDYGYTF.

This clone was detected a few times. The chain joins TRBV11-1 to TRBJ2-5, with a weak D call TRBD2 (5 bases). The V end lost 0 bases, the J end lost 1 base, and 12 bases lay between the germline ends. CDR3 size: 16 residues. Germline values: CDR1 SGHAT, CDR2 FQDESV (reference sequence). This CDR3 reads CASSLARVLGQETQYF. CDR3 DNA sequence: TGTGCCAGCAGCTTAGCGAGGGTCTTGGGCCAAGAGACCCAGTACTTC.

This sequence joins TRBV7-2 and TRBJ2-5; D might be TRBD2 (6 bases). V was pared by 2 bases and J by 2 bases, with 18 bases between. CDR3 length: 17 residues. Germline-derived CDR1 and CDR2 are SGHTA and FQGNSA. The CDR3 sequence: CASSLRLSGLRQETQYF. The CDR3 nucleotides read TGTGCCAGCAGCTTACGGCTCAGCGGGTTAAGGCAAGAGACCCAGTACTTC.

The chain combines TRBV18 with TRBJ2-5, with 10 bases identical to TRBD2. The trim removed 3 bases at V and 3 bases at J, leaving 10 bases unmatched. Per the germline V gene, CDR1 is KGHSH and CDR2 is LQKENI. This CDR3 is built from 17 residues. CDR3 sequence reads: CASSPRGLARSEETQYF. Written as DNA, the CDR3 is TGTGCCAGCTCACCGCGGGGACTAGCGAGGAGTGAAGAGACCCAGTACTTC.

The J gene is TRBJ2-1, the V gene TRBV7-9, with unresolved D. Trimming took off 3 bases at V and 11 bases at J, with 17 bases between the two ends. The germline CDR1 and CDR2 sequences are SEHNR and FQNEAQ (reference sequence). The CDR3 runs to 14 residues. CDR3: CASSLERGQLKQFF. In nucleotides, the CDR3 is TGTGCCAGCAGCTTGGAACGTGGCCAACTTAAGCAGTTCTTC. Full variable domain (remainder filled in from reference TRBV7-9 and TRBJ2-1): DTGVSQNPRHKITKRGQNVTFRCDPISEHNRLYWYRQTLGQGPEFLTYFQNEAQLEKSRLLSDRFSAERPKGSFSTLEIQRTEQGDSAMYLCASSLERGQLKQFFGPGTRLTVL.

This clone occurred a few times. This chain uses TRBV6-1 with TRBJ2-7; 9 nucleotides align to TRBD1. The CDR3 loop spans 16 amino acids. CDR1 is MNHNS and CDR2 is SASEGT in the germline V gene. J gave up 1 base and V 3 bases, and 7 bases lay outside the gene matches. The CDR3, as DNA: TGTGCCAGCAGTGAGGTTACAGGGGGCGGGTCCTACGAGCAGTACTTC. It translates to CASSEVTGGGSYEQYF.

The chain is built from TRBV5-1 and TRBJ2-2; 10 bases agree with TRBD2. The CDR3 sequence is 15 residues long. With 0 bases clipped from V and 6 bases from J, the junction kept 2 bases outside the gene matches. Germline V gene data show CDR1 as SGHRS and CDR2 as YFSETQ. CDR3 nucleotides: TGCGCCAGCAGCTTGGTTAGCGGGAGGTCCGGGGAGCTGTTTTTT. Its translation is CASSLVSGRSGELFF.

This rearrangement joins TRBV29-1 to TRBJ1-1; 7 bases fit TRBD1. With 6 bases clipped from V and 3 bases from J, the junction kept 7 bases outside the gene matches. The CDR3 is made up of 13 amino acids. Germline CDR1 is SQVTM and CDR2 is ANQGSEA. CDR3 amino acids: CSVNAGGHTEAFF. The CDR3 DNA sequence: TGCAGCGTGAATGCAGGGGGGCACACTGAAGCTTTCTTT.

V gene TRBV9 combines with J gene TRBJ2-2, with D possibly matching TRBD2 (7 bases). The germline V and J ends were trimmed by 0 bases and 3 bases, with 15 bases remaining between them. The CDR3 is 17 amino acids. CDR1 and CDR2 from the germline V gene are SGDLS and YYNGEE. The CDR3 loop is CASSVDRRGAYTGELFF. CDR3 coding DNA: TGTGCCAGCAGCGTAGACAGACGGGGGGCCTACACCGGGGAGCTGTTTTTT.

This clone came up once. The V call is TRBV9, the J call TRBJ2-3, with D possibly being TRBD1 or TRBD2 (5 bases each). Trimming took off 0 bases at V and 4 bases at J, with 9 bases between the two ends. This CDR3 comprises 14 residues. Germline V lookup: CDR1 SGDLS, CDR2 YYNGEE. CDR3 nucleotides: TGTGCCAGCAGCGTAGGGTCGGGGCCAGATACGCAGTATTTT. It specifies CASSVGSGPDTQYF. The entire variable domain, with the rest obtained from reference TRBV9 and TRBJ2-3, is as follows: DSGVTQTPKHLITATGQRVTLRCSPRSGDLSVYWYQQSLDQGLQFLIQYYNGEERAKGNILERFSAQQFPDLHSELNLSSLELGDSALYFCASSVGSGPDTQYFGPGTRLTVL.